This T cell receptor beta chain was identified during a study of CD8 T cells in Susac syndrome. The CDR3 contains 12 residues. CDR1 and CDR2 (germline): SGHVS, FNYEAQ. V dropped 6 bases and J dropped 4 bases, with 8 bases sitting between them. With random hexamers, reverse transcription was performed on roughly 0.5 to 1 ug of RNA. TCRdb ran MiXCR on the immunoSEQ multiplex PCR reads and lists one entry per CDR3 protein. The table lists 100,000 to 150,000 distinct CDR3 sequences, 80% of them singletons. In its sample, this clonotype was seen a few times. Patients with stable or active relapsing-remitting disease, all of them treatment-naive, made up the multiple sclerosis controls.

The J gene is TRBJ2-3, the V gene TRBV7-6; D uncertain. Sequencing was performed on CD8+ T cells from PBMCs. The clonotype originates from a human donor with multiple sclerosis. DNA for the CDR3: TGTGCCAGCAGGGATTTGGCAGATACGCAGTATTTT. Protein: CASRDLADTQYF.